The rows below give T cell receptor beta chains drawn from one sample of a study of cytomegalovirus exposure and HLA in healthy donors. Sequenced by immunoSEQ multiplex PCR; TCRdb stores in-frame clones only, minus some. The sample includes 99,000 or so clones, about 16% of them seen just once. The sample consisted of PBMCs. These receptor sequences come from a female donor in good health and CMV-seronegative. Both conserved end residues are part of each CDR3. A D gene is named only where the DNA matches it firmly. Where a row states a size, it is once, few, many or the class of an expanded clone; other rows omit it.

J: TRBJ1-4
D: TRBD1
size: few
V: TRBV5-1
CDR3: CASSFDRVEKLFF
DNA: TGCGCCAGCAGCTTCGACAGGGTTGAAAAACTGTTTTTT

J: TRBJ2-3
D: NA
size: NA
V: TRBV19
CDR3: CASSMNRDPLDTQYF
DNA: TGTGCCAGTAGTATGAACAGGGATCCGTTGGATACGCAGTATTTT

J: TRBJ2-2
D: NA
size: few
V: TRBV5-4
CDR3: CASSTVARSRELFF
DNA: TGTGCCAGCAGTACCGTCGCTAGGTCCCGGGAGCTGTTTTTT

J: TRBJ1-5
D: TRBD1
size: NA
V: TRBV19
CDR3: CASSIIQGYQPQHF
DNA: TGTGCCAGTAGTATAATACAGGGGTATCAGCCCCAGCATTTT

J: TRBJ2-1
D: NA
size: NA
V: TRBV20-1
CDR3: CSARDRLEQFF
DNA: TGCAGTGCTAGAGATCGACTAGAGCAGTTCTTC

J: TRBJ2-7
D: NA
size: NA
V: TRBV29-1
CDR3: CSVRQATYEQYF
DNA: TGCAGCGTTCGACAGGCGACCTACGAGCAGTACTTC

J: TRBJ2-7
D: NA
size: few
V: TRBV21-1
CDR3: CASSKGHLTKLGKQYF
DNA: TGTGCCAGCAGCAAAGGCCACCTTACTAAACTTGGAAAGCAGTACTTC

J: TRBJ1-5
D: NA
size: few
V: TRBV19
CDR3: CASSILFRANQPQHF
DNA: TGTGCCAGTAGTATTTTGTTCAGGGCCAATCAGCCCCAGCATTTT

J: TRBJ1-5
D: NA
size: NA
V: TRBV21-1
CDR3: CASSEGGGDKDSNQPQHF
DNA: TGTGCCAGCAGTGAGGGAGGGGGGGACAAAGATAGTAATCAGCCCCAGCATTTT

J: TRBJ1-6
D: NA
size: NA
V: TRBV10-3
CDR3: CAISESIAQENSPLHF
DNA: TGTGCCATCAGTGAGTCGATTGCACAGGAGAATTCACCCCTCCACTTT

J: TRBJ1-1
D: NA
size: NA
V: TRBV4-3
CDR3: CASSQDPGRDTEAFF
DNA: TGCGCCAGCAGCCAAGATCCAGGGAGGGACACTGAAGCTTTCTTT

J: TRBJ2-1
D: NA
size: NA
V: TRBV9
CDR3: CASSVAVLLGGDNEQFF
DNA: TGTGCCAGCAGCGTAGCTGTTTTATTAGGCGGGGACAATGAGCAGTTCTTC

J: TRBJ1-2
D: NA
size: NA
V: TRBV10-3
CDR3: CAISESPGAGYGYTF
DNA: TGTGCCATCAGTGAGTCGCCAGGGGCAGGCTATGGCTACACCTTC

J: TRBJ2-4
D: TRBD2
size: NA
V: TRBV6-1
CDR3: CASSFGTSGNIQYF
DNA: TGTGCCAGCAGTTTCGGGACTAGCGGAAACATTCAGTACTTC

J: TRBJ2-1
D: TRBD2
size: NA
V: TRBV4-3
CDR3: CATGTSGIKWPNEQFF
DNA: TGCGCCACCGGGACTAGCGGGATAAAATGGCCCAATGAGCAGTTCTTC

J: TRBJ2-3
D: NA
size: NA
V: TRBV5-4
CDR3: CASSSGRDTSSTDTQYF
DNA: TGTGCCAGCAGCTCGGGAAGGGACACCTCTAGCACAGATACGCAGTATTTT

J: TRBJ2-3
D: NA
size: NA
V: TRBV5-6
CDR3: CASSRTDTQYF
DNA: TGTGCCAGCAGCCGTACAGATACGCAGTATTTT

J: TRBJ2-5
D: TRBD2
size: NA
V: TRBV2
CDR3: CASKLAEETQYF
DNA: TGTGCCAGCAAACTAGCGGAAGAGACCCAGTACTTC

J: TRBJ2-7
D: TRBD1
size: NA
V: TRBV30
CDR3: CAWTGGINEQYF
DNA: TGTGCCTGGACAGGGGGCATCAACGAGCAGTACTTC

J: TRBJ1-4
D: NA
size: NA
V: TRBV4-3
CDR3: CASSQGQGLGEKLFF
DNA: TGCGCCAGCAGCCAAGGGCAGGGTTTAGGAGAAAAACTGTTTTTT

J: TRBJ1-1
D: TRBD1
size: NA
V: TRBV12-5
CDR3: CASGLFSQGKVHTEAFF
DNA: TGTGCTAGTGGTTTGTTCTCACAGGGGAAGGTGCACACTGAAGCTTTCTTT

J: TRBJ1-6
D: TRBD1
size: few
V: TRBV12-5
CDR3: CASGLAQGSSYNSPLHF
DNA: TGTGCTAGTGGTTTGGCACAGGGGAGCTCCTATAATTCACCCCTCCACTTT

J: TRBJ2-3
D: NA
size: NA
V: TRBV10-3
CDR3: CAIGDGTSTDTQYF
DNA: TGTGCCATCGGCGACGGGACTAGCACAGATACGCAGTATTTT

J: TRBJ1-4
D: NA
size: few
V: TRBV6-5
CDR3: CASSSDSVRKLFF
DNA: TGTGCCAGCAGTTCGGACAGCGTGCGGAAACTGTTTTTT

J: TRBJ1-2
D: TRBD1
size: few
V: TRBV4-1
CDR3: CASSQPGQGRPNYGYTF
DNA: TGCGCCAGCAGCCAACCGGGACAGGGAAGACCAAACTATGGCTACACCTTC

J: TRBJ2-7
D: TRBD2
size: NA
V: TRBV14
CDR3: CASSQTQASHSGTLYEQYF
DNA: TGTGCCAGCAGCCAAACGCAAGCTTCCCATAGCGGGACACTCTACGAGCAGTACTTC

J: TRBJ1-5
D: NA
size: NA
V: TRBV19
CDR3: CASRVAVWGPGRDNQPQHF
DNA: TGTGCCAGTCGGGTTGCCGTATGGGGTCCGGGGAGGGACAATCAGCCCCAGCATTTT

J: TRBJ2-2
D: NA
size: few
V: TRBV19
CDR3: CASSAPLGGGYTGELFF
DNA: TGTGCCAGTAGCGCCCCGCTTGGCGGTGGTTACACCGGGGAGCTGTTTTTT

J: TRBJ1-4
D: NA
size: NA
V: TRBV7-8
CDR3: CASSNPGGKLFF
DNA: TGTGCCAGCAGCAACCCCGGCGGAAAACTGTTTTTT

J: TRBJ2-5
D: TRBD2
size: NA
V: TRBV19
CDR3: CASSRRAGAGETQYF
DNA: TGTGCCAGTAGTAGACGTGCGGGAGCGGGGGAGACCCAGTACTTC

J: TRBJ1-5
D: NA
size: NA
V: TRBV18
CDR3: CASSPRGVSNQPQHF
DNA: TGTGCCAGCTCACCCCGCGGGGTAAGCAATCAGCCCCAGCATTTT

J: TRBJ1-4
D: TRBD1
size: few
V: TRBV4-2
CDR3: CASSQEGQINEKLFF
DNA: TGTGCCAGCAGCCAAGAGGGACAGATTAATGAAAAACTGTTTTTT

J: TRBJ1-4
D: TRBD1
size: NA
V: TRBV12-5
CDR3: CASGRRTGREEKLFF
DNA: TGTGCTAGTGGGCGTCGGACAGGGCGTGAGGAAAAACTGTTTTTT

J: TRBJ1-2
D: NA
size: NA
V: TRBV11-2
CDR3: CASSTGSDGYTF
DNA: TGTGCCAGCAGCACGGGGTCCGATGGCTACACCTTC

J: TRBJ1-1
D: TRBD1
size: NA
V: TRBV28
CDR3: CASSARPQGEAFF
DNA: TGTGCCAGCAGTGCCAGGCCACAGGGGGAAGCTTTCTTT

J: TRBJ2-5
D: TRBD1
size: NA
V: TRBV6-1
CDR3: CASSPTGGRETQYF
DNA: TGTGCCAGCAGTCCTACAGGGGGCCGAGAGACCCAGTACTTC

J: TRBJ2-5
D: TRBD2
size: NA
V: TRBV9
CDR3: CASSVTGGPETQYF
DNA: TGTGCCAGCAGCGTGACGGGAGGCCCAGAGACCCAGTACTTC

J: TRBJ2-3
D: NA
size: NA
V: TRBV30
CDR3: CAWSVLVISDTQYF
DNA: TGTGCCTGGAGTGTACTAGTTATATCTGATACGCAGTATTTT

J: TRBJ1-3
D: NA
size: few
V: TRBV27
CDR3: CASSGGTGGPGNTIYF
DNA: TGTGCCAGCAGTGGGGGGACGGGGGGCCCTGGAAACACCATATATTTT

J: TRBJ2-1
D: TRBD2
size: NA
V: TRBV11-3
CDR3: CASSPSGRAFDEQFF
DNA: TGTGCCAGCAGCCCTAGCGGGAGGGCCTTCGATGAGCAGTTCTTC

J: TRBJ2-5
D: NA
size: NA
V: TRBV30
CDR3: CAWSVGQEETQYF
DNA: TGTGCCTGGAGTGTGGGGCAAGAAGAGACCCAGTACTTC

J: TRBJ1-4
D: TRBD1
size: few
V: TRBV19
CDR3: CATSSPGQGHEKLFF
DNA: TGTGCCACCTCCTCTCCGGGACAGGGGCATGAAAAACTGTTTTTT

J: TRBJ2-1
D: NA
size: NA
V: TRBV6-5
CDR3: CASSYGRGPLYNEQFF
DNA: TGTGCCAGCAGTTACGGGCGGGGGCCTCTCTACAATGAGCAGTTCTTC

J: TRBJ2-7
D: NA
size: few
V: TRBV7-9
CDR3: CASSPGGFGLDYEQYF
DNA: TGTGCCAGCAGCCCCGGGGGATTCGGGCTGGACTACGAGCAGTACTTC

J: TRBJ2-3
D: NA
size: NA
V: TRBV9
CDR3: CASSVEGLSTDTQYF
DNA: TGTGCCAGCAGCGTAGAGGGGTTAAGCACAGATACGCAGTATTTT

J: TRBJ1-1
D: NA
size: few
V: TRBV27
CDR3: CASSIRVANTEAFF
DNA: TGTGCCAGCAGTATCCGAGTCGCGAACACTGAAGCTTTCTTT